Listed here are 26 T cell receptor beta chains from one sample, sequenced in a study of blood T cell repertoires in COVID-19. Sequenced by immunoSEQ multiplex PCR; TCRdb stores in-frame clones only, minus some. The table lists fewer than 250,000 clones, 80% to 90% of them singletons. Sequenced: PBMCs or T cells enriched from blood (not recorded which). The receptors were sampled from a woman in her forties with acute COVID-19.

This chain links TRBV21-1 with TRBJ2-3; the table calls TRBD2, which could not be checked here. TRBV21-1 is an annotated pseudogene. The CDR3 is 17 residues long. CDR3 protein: CASSNPLAGGPIDTQYF. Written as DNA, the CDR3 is TGTGCCAGCAGCAACCCTCTAGCGGGAGGGCCGATTGATACGCAGTATTTT.

This CDR3 reads CASSLQGEGQPQHF. CDR3 sequence (DNA): TGTGCCAGCAGCCTACAGGGGGAAGGTCAGCCCCAGCATTTT. The rearrangement uses TRBV7-9 and TRBJ1-5; TRBD1 agrees at 8 bases. CDR3 length: 14 residues. The junction had 6 bases not matched to a gene; V was cut back by 5 bases and J by 6 bases. Germline V CDR1 and CDR2: SEHNR, FQNEAQ (reference sequence).

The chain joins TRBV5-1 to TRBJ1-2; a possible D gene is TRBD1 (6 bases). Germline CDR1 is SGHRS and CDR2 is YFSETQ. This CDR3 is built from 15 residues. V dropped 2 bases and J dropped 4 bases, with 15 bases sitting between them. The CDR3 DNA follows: TGCGCCAGCAGCTTAGCACAGGGATCCATCTATGGCTACACCTTC. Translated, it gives CASSLAQGSIYGYTF.

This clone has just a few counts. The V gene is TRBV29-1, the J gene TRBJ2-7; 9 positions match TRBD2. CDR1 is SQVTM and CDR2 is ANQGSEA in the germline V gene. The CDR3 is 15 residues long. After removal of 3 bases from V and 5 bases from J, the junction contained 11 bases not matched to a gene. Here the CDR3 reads CSVEGGAGGLNEQYF. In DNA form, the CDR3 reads TGCAGCGTTGAGGGAGGCGCGGGAGGGCTCAACGAGCAGTACTTC.

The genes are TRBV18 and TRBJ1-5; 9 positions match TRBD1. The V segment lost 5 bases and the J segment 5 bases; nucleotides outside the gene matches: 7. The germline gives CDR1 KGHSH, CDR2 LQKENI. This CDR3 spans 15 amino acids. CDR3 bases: TGTGCCAGCTCAGGGGACAGGGCCTCAGATCAGCCCCAGCATTTT. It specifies CASSGDRASDQPQHF.

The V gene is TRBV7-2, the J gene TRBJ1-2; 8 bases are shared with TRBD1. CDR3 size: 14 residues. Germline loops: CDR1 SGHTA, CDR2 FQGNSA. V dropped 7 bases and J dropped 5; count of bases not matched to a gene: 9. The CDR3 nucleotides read TGTGCCAGCAACCGACAGGGGTCCAATTATGGCTACACCTTC. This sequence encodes CASNRQGSNYGYTF.

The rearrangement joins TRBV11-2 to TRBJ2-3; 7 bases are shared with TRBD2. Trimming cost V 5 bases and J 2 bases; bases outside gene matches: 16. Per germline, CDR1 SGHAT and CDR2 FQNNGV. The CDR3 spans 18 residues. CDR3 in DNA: TGTGCCAGCAGCCCCCTAAGGACTAGAGCGGAATACACAGATACGCAGTATTTT. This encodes CASSPLRTRAEYTDTQYF.

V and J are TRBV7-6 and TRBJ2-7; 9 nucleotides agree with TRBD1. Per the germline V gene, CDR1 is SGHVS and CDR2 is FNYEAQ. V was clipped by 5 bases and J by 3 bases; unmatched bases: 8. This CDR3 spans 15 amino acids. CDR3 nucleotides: TGTGCCAGCAGCCCCGGGACAGGGTCTGTCTACGAGCAGTACTTC. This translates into CASSPGTGSVYEQYF.

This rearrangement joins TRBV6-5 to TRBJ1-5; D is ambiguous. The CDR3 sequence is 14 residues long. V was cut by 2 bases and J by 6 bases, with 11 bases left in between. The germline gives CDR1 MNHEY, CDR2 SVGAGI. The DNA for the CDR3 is TGTGCCAGCAGTTACATCCCCGGAGGTCAGCCCCAGCATTTT. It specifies CASSYIPGGQPQHF.

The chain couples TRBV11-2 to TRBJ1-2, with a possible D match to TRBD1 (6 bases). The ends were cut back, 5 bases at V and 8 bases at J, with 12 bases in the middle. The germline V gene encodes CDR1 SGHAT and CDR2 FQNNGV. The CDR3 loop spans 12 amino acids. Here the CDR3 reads CASSLQGSGYTF. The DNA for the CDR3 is TGTGCCAGCAGCCTGCAGGGGTCAGGCTACACCTTC. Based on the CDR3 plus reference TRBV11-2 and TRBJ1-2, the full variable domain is EAGVAQSPRYKIIEKRQSVAFWCNPISGHATLYWYQQILGQGPKLLIQFQNNGVVDDSQLPKDRFSAERLKGVDSTLKIQPAKLEDSAVYLCASSLQGSGYTFGSGTRLTVV.

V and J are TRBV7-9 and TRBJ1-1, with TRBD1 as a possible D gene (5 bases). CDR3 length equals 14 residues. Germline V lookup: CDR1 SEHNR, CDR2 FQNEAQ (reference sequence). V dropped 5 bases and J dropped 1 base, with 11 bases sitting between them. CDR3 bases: TGTGCCAGCAGCCCTGATAGGGGGAACACTGAAGCTTTCTTT. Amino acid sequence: CASSPDRGNTEAFF.

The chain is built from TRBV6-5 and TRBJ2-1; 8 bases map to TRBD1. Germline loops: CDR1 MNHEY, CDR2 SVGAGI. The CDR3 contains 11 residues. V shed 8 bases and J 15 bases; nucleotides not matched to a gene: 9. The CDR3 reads CASRGRDRSFF. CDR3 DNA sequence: TGTGCCAGCCGGGGTCGGGACAGGTCGTTCTTC.

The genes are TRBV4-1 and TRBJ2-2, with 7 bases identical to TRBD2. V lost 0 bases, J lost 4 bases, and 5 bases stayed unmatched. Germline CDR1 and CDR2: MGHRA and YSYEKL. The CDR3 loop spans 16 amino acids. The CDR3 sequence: CASSQDAAGATGELFF. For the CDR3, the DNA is TGCGCCAGCAGCCAAGATGCGGCGGGAGCCACCGGGGAGCTGTTTTTT.

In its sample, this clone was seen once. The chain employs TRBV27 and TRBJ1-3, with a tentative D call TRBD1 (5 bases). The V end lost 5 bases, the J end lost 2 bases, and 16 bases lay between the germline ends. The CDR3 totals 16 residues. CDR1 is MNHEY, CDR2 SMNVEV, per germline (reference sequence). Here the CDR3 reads CASSPDPGYAGNTIYF. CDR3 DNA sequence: TGTGCCAGCAGTCCTGATCCAGGGTACGCTGGAAACACCATATATTTT.

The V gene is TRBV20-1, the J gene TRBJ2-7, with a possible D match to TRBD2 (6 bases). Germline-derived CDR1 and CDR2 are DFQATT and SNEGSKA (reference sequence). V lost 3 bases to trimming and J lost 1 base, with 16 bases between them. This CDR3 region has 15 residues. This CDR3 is CSASRAIGLSYEQYF. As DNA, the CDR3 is TGCAGTGCTAGTAGGGCGATTGGACTATCCTACGAGCAGTACTTC.

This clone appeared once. The CDR3 bases are TGTGCCTGGAGTGTACGGAGGGAAATAATTCGAGCAAACACCATATATTTT. Amino acids: CAWSVRREIIRANTIYF. The chain couples TRBV30 to TRBJ1-3; D gene unclear. Germline values: CDR1 GTSNPN, CDR2 SVGIG (reference sequence). The V end lost 0 bases, the J end lost 6 bases, and 21 bases lay between the germline ends. The CDR3 has 17 amino acids. The full variable domain, its missing parts supplied by reference TRBV30 and TRBJ1-3, is SQTIHQWPATLVQPVGSPLSLECTVEGTSNPNLYWYRQAAGRGLQLLFYSVGIGQISSEVPQNLSASRPQDRQFILSSKKLLLSDSGFYLCAWSVRREIIRANTIYFGEGSWLTVV.

Here the CDR3 reads CASSNRDEQFF. CDR3 DNA: TGTGCCAGTAGTAATCGGGATGAGCAGTTCTTC. This sequence joins TRBV19 and TRBJ2-1, with D hard to call. CDR3 length: 11 amino acids. Germline values: CDR1 LNHDA, CDR2 SQIVND (reference sequence). Trimming removed 4 bases at V and 8 bases at J, with 6 bases between.

The CDR3 sequence is CASSYSSGVTEAFF. Here the CDR3 DNA reads TGTGCCAGCAGTTACTCGTCGGGGGTGACTGAAGCTTTCTTT. The V and J genes are TRBV6-5 and TRBJ1-1; the D gene is possibly TRBD1 (5 bases). The CDR3 runs 14 residues. Germline V gene lookup returns CDR1 MNHEY and CDR2 SVGAGI. V dropped 0 bases and J dropped 5 bases, with 10 bases sitting between them.

DNA of the CDR3: TGTGCCAGTAGTATAACAGGGATCGAAAGGGGCTACACCTTC. The encoded protein is CASSITGIERGYTF. The chain couples TRBV19 to TRBJ1-2; TRBD1 might be the D (6 bases). Trimming pared 2 bases from V and 8 bases from J, leaving 15 bases between. The CDR3 is 14 amino acids. Germline CDR1 and CDR2: LNHDA and SQIVND (reference sequence).

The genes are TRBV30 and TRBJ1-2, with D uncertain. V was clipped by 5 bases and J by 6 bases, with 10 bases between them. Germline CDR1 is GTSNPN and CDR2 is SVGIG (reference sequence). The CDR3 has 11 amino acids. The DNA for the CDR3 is TGTGCCTGGCTCGCGTCGGATGGCTACACCTTC. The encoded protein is CAWLASDGYTF.

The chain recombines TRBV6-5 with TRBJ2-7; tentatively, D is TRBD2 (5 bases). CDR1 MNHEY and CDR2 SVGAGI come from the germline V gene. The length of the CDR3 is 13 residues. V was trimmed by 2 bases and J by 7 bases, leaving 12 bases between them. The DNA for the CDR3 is TGTGCCAGCAGTTACACGAGGGCCGCGGAGCAGTACTTC. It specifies CASSYTRAAEQYF.

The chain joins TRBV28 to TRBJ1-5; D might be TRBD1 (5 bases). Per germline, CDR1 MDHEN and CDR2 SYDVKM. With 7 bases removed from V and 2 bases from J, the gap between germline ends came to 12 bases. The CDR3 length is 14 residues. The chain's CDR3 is CASISGAGNQPQHF. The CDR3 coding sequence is TGTGCCAGCATCAGTGGGGCAGGCAATCAGCCCCAGCATTTT.

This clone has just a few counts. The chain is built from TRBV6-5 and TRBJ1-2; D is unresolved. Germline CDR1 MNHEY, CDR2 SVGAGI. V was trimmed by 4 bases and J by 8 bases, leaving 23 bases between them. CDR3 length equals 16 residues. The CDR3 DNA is TGTGCCAGCAGTTGGGTCAGGTCCACCCTCCCGAGCGGCTACACCTTC. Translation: CASSWVRSTLPSGYTF.

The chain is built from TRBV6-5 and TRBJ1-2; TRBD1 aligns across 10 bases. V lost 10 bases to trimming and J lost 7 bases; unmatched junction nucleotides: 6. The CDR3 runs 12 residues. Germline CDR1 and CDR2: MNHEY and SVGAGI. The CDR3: CATTTGGRGYTF. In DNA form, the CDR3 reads TGTGCCACCACGACAGGGGGCCGTGGCTACACCTTC.

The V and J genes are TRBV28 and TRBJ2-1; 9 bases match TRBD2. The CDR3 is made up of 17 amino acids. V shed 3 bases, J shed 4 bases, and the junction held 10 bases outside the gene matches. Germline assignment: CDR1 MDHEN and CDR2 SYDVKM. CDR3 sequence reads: CASSFRLAALKYNEQFF. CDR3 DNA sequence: TGTGCCAGCAGTTTTCGACTAGCGGCTTTGAAGTACAATGAGCAGTTCTTC.

CDR3 amino acids: CSVEGPGNTIYF. The CDR3 region has the DNA TGCAGCGTTGAAGGGCCTGGAAACACCATATATTTT. The chain is built from TRBV29-1 and TRBJ1-3; D ambiguous. In germline, CDR1 is SQVTM, CDR2 ANQGSEA. The V end lost 1 base, the J end lost 2 bases, and 3 bases lay between the germline ends. The CDR3 is made up of 12 amino acids.